A selection of T cell receptor beta chains follows, all from one sample in a study of T-cell memory formation after mild COVID-19. TCRdb analysed the 5' RACE reads with MiXCR anew, one entry per CDR3 protein. Of more than 110,000 distinct CDR3 sequences detected, 20% to 25% appear once; the ten largest clones hold around 22%. Sequenced material: PBMCs or a T cell subset sorted from them (not recorded which). These receptors were taken from an adult woman who had mild COVID-19 (a few samples of this study predate the infection). Cell type and time point are not known. Each CDR3 is given with its conserved first and last residue. Fields, in order: D gene, V gene, clone size, J gene, CDR3 DNA, CDR3 protein. The D gene is left open where the match is weak. A row's size may be missing; if present it is once, few, many or a size class.

TRBD1	TRBV9	few	TRBJ1-6	TGTGCCAGCAGCAGGACAGGGCTTTCACCCCTCCACTTT	CASSRTGLSPLHF
.	TRBV13	.	TRBJ1-2	TGTGCCAGCAGCTTACAGGCGTTTTCGAGCTATGGCTACACCTTC	CASSLQAFSSYGYTF
.	TRBV7-6	.	TRBJ1-1	TGTGCCAGCAGCCGATCGAACACTGAAGCTTTCTTT	CASSRSNTEAFF
TRBD2	TRBV9	.	TRBJ2-5	TGTGCCAGCAGCGCCCCAAAGCGGGGGGGCCTCCGTAGTTTCGAGACCCAGTACTTC	CASSAPKRGGLRSFETQYF
.	TRBV27	.	TRBJ2-7	TGTGCCATCAGTTTATCGGGACAACTCCCCTACGAGCAGTACTTC	CAISLSGQLPYEQYF
.	TRBV4-1	.	TRBJ1-1	TGCGCCAGCAGCCAACCCTCAGACTGGGCTTTCTTT	CASSQPSDWAFF
.	TRBV4-3	.	TRBJ1-2	TGCGCCAGCAGCCACACCCTGTCTAACTATGGCTACACCTTC	CASSHTLSNYGYTF
.	TRBV29-1	.	TRBJ2-7	TGCAGCGTTGAGTTAAGAGGGGGTTCCTACGAGCAGTACTTC	CSVELRGGSYEQYF
TRBD1	TRBV19	.	TRBJ1-2	TGTGCCAGTAGTATGGGACAGGGTCTCTTTAACTATGGCTACACCTTC	CASSMGQGLFNYGYTF
TRBD2	TRBV13	.	TRBJ2-1	TGTGCCAGCAGCCCCCGGGACTACCCACGGAATGAGCAGTTCTTC	CASSPRDYPRNEQFF
.	TRBV19	.	TRBJ2-1	TGTGCCAGTAGTATCGGGGAGAGCTCCTACAATGAGCAGTTCTTC	CASSIGESSYNEQFF
.	TRBV19	.	TRBJ2-7	TGTGCCAGTAGTAGAAGGACACGGGACGAGCAGTACTTC	CASSRRTRDEQYF